This TCR beta chain was identified during a study of blood T cell repertoires in COVID-19. Study-level background: Samples representing acute and convalescent COVID-19 were sourced from the United States, Italy and Spain.

CDR3 length equals 16 residues. The germline gives CDR1 SGHDN, CDR2 FVKESK. The ends lost 1 base at V and 0 bases at J; junction bases unmatched: 6. Original data processing: It was from reference gene primer amplification that nucleated cell counts were estimated. Produced via immunoSEQ multiplex PCR; TCRdb's table is partial and in-frame only. V and J calls and clone size follow that table, whereas D and trimming were derived from the DNA. This sample yields around 100,000 clones, of which about 89% are seen a single time; roughly 4.5% belongs to the top ten. The TCR sequence derives from a middle-aged man with acute or convalescent COVID-19. The genes are TRBV14 and TRBJ2-7; 7 bases fit TRBD1. The sample taken for sequencing was peripheral blood. This CDR3 is CASSQGDSSNSYEQYF. CDR3 DNA: TGTGCCAGCAGCCAAGGGGACAGCAGCAACTCCTACGAGCAGTACTTC.